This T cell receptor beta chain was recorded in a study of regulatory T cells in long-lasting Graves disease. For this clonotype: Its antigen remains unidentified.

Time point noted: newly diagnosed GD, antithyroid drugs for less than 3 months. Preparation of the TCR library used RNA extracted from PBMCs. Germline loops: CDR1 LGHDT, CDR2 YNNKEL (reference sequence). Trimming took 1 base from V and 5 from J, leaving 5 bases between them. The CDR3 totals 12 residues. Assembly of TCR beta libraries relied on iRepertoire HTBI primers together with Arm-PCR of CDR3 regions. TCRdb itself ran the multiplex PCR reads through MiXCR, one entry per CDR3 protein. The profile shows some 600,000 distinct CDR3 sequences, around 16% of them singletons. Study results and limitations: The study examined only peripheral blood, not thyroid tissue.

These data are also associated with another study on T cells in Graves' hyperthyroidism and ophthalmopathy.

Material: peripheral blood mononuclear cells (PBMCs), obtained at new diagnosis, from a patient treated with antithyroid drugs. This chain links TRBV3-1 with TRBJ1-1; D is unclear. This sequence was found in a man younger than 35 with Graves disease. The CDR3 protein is CASSQVETEAFF. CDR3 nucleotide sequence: TGTGCCAGCAGCCAAGTAGAAACTGAAGCTTTCTTT.